The entry below gives a single T cell receptor beta chain sequence along with its context. The antigen is undetermined. The assay was immunoSEQ multiplex PCR, and TCRdb's table has in-frame clones only and misses some. The top ten clones hold around 6.4% of a sample with about 24,000 clones, about 94% of them seen once. The sample comes from a study of STAT3 mutations in large granular lymphocyte leukemia. Study information: Canonical activating STAT3 mutations were detected in roughly half of the longitudinally sequenced T-LGLL patients. Over half of T-LGLL patients had one or more immunosuppressive regimens.

The CDR3 is 15 amino acids. From germline, CDR1 is MDHEN and CDR2 SYDVKM. Trimming removed 2 bases from V and 0 bases from J, with 8 bases in between. Whole-study findings and limits: In T-cell large granular lymphocyte leukemia, about half of patients showed multiple immunodominant subclonotypes.

The chain couples TRBV28 to TRBJ1-5, with no clear D. Specimen: peripheral blood mononuclear cells. The sequence derives from a man aged 35 to 55 with T-cell large granular lymphocyte leukemia. Some clones in this sample may be carry-over from other donors' samples. CDR3 protein: CASSLQVYSNQPQHF. The CDR3 DNA follows: TGTGCCAGCAGTTTACAGGTTTATAGCAATCAGCCCCAGCATTTT. Combining the CDR3 with reference TRBV28 and TRBJ1-5 gives the whole variable domain DVKVTQSSRYLVKRTGEKVFLECVQDMDHENMFWYRQDPGLGLRLIYFSYDVKMKEKGDIPEGYSVSREKKERFSLILESASTNQTSMYLCASSLQVYSNQPQHFGDGTRLSIL.